The T cell receptor beta chain under discussion was sequenced for a study of T cells in Graves' hyperthyroidism and ophthalmopathy. General observations from the study: Blood samples included most of the expanded thyroid clonotypes exceeding 0.001. In validation, the model predicted ophthalmopathy. These predictions came a median around 5.9 months before onset.

Researchers amplified the TCR beta CDR3 regions from RNA transcripts. With the HTBI primer set, the TCR CDR3 went through a first round of RT-PCR. TCRdb passed the multiplex PCR reads through MiXCR, listing each CDR3 protein once. Of 360,000 or so distinct CDR3 sequences listed, about a sixth are singletons. This CDR3 comprises 14 residues. Per germline, CDR1 DFQATT and CDR2 SNEGSKA (reference sequence). J lost 7 bases, V lost 2 bases, and 7 bases had no gene match. Remarks on this clonotype: No antigen is known for it.

Source material: blood. This TCR was recovered from a woman between 40 and 50 years old with Graves' ophthalmopathy. The chain employs TRBV20-1 and TRBJ1-3, with 8 nucleotides matching TRBD1. The CDR3 loop reads CSARSGTGRNTIYF. CDR3 nucleotides: TGCAGTGCTAGAAGTGGGACAGGACGGAACACCATATATTTT.